This T cell receptor (beta chain) is from a study of blood T cells in healthy people across ages. The CDR3 totals 15 residues. In germline, CDR1 is KGHSH, CDR2 LQKENI. Trimming pared 2 bases from V and 3 bases from J, leaving 14 bases between. Primed by a sample-barcoded 5' primer and a J-beta primer mix, a second PCR proceeded for about 7 to 11 cycles. With 12 random nucleotides, a template-switch adaptor tagged each individual cDNA molecule. Each CDR3 protein is one row after TCRdb ran MiXCR on the 5' RACE reads. The sample includes 600,000 to 800,000 distinct CDR3 sequences, around 50% of them seen just once. PBMCs were isolated at a quantity of at least 7 million per sample.

The genes are TRBV18 and TRBJ2-7; perhaps TRBD2 as D (5 bases). Sequencing used blood. The clonotype comes from a woman aged 80 or over in good health. For the CDR3, the DNA is TGTGCCAGCTCACCATTCGCAGCGGACCTCTACGAGCAGTACTTC. It yields the protein CASSPFAADLYEQYF.